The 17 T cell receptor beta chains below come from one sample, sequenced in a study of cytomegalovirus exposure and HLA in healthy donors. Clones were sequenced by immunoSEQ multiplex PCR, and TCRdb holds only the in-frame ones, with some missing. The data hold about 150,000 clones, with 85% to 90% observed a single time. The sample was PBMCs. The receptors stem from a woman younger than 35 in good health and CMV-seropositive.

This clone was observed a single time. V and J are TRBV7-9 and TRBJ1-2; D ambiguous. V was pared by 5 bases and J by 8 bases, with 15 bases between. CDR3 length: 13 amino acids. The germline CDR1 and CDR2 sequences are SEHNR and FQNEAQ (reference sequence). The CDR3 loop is CASSPHVLEGYTF. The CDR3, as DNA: TGTGCCAGCAGCCCCCATGTCCTTGAGGGCTACACCTTC.

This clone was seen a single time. This CDR3 reads CASSLEGRGETQYF. CDR3 sequence (DNA): TGTGCCAGCAGCCTGGAGGGCCGAGGAGAGACCCAGTACTTC. The chain uses TRBV7-9 and TRBJ2-5, with D possibly being TRBD2 (6 bases). Germline assignment: CDR1 SEHNR and CDR2 FQNEAQ (reference sequence). V dropped 5 bases and J dropped 4 bases, with 14 bases sitting between them. CDR3 length: 14 residues. The full variable domain, completed using reference TRBV7-9 and TRBJ2-5, is DTGVSQNPRHKITKRGQNVTFRCDPISEHNRLYWYRQTLGQGPEFLTYFQNEAQLEKSRLLSDRFSAERPKGSFSTLEIQRTEQGDSAMYLCASSLEGRGETQYFGPGTRLLVL.

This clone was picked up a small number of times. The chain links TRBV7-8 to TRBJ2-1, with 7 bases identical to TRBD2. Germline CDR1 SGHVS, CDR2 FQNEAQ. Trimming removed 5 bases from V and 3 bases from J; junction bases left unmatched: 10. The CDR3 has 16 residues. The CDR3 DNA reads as TGTGCCAGCAGCCGGAGGGAGGGGCCTCACTACAATGAGCAGTTCTTC. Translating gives CASSRREGPHYNEQFF. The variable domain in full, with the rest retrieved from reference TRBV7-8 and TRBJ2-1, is GAGVSQSPRYKVAKRGQDVALRCDPISGHVSLFWYQQALGQGPEFLTYFQNEAQLDKSGLPSDRFFAERPEGSVSTLKIQRTQQEDSAVYLCASSRREGPHYNEQFFGPGTRLTVL.

This chain's CDR3 is CASSLGAATHNEQFF. DNA of the CDR3: TGTGCCAGCAGCTTAGGGGCCGCTACGCACAATGAGCAGTTCTTC. V usage is TRBV7-8 and J usage is TRBJ2-1; D gene uncertain. CDR1 and CDR2 from the germline V gene are SGHVS and FQNEAQ. Trimming removed 1 base at V and 5 bases at J, with 12 bases between. This CDR3 has 15 residues.

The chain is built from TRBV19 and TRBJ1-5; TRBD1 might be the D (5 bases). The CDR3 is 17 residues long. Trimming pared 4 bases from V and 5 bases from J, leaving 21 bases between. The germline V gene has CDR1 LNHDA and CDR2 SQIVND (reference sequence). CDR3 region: CASSTLFQGLSHQPQHF. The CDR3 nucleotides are TGTGCCAGTAGTACTTTATTTCAGGGTCTCTCCCATCAGCCCCAGCATTTT. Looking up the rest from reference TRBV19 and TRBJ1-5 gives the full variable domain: DGGITQSPKYLFRKEGQNVTLSCEQNLNHDAMYWYRQDPGQGLRLIYYSQIVNDFQKGDIAEGYSVSREKKESFPLTVTSAQKNPTAFYLCASSTLFQGLSHQPQHFGDGTRLSIL.

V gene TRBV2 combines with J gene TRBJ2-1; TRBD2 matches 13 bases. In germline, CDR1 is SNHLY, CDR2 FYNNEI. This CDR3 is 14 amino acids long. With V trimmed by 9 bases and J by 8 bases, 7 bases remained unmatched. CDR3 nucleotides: TGTGCCAGTTGGGGAACTAGCGGGAGGGATGAGCAGTTCTTC. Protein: CASWGTSGRDEQFF.

The CDR3 sequence is CASTHGQGQETQYF. The CDR3, as DNA: TGTGCCAGCACTCACGGACAGGGTCAAGAGACCCAGTACTTC. The V and J genes are TRBV9 and TRBJ2-5; 8 positions agree with TRBD1. The CDR3 has 14 residues. Germline CDR1 SGDLS, CDR2 YYNGEE. After removal of 6 bases from V and 2 bases from J, the junction contained 6 bases not matched to a gene.

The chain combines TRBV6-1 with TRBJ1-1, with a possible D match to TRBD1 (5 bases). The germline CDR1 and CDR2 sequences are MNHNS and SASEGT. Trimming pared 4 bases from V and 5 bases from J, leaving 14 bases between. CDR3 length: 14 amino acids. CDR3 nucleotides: TGTGCCAGCAGTGTCACAGGCGGCTGGACTGAAGCTTTCTTT. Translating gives CASSVTGGWTEAFF.

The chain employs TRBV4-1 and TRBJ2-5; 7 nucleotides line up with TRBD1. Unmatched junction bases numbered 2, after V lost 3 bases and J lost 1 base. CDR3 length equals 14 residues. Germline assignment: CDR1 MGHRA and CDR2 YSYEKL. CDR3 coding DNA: TGCGCCAGCAGCCAGGGACAGACCCAAGAGACCCAGTACTTC. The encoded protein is CASSQGQTQETQYF.

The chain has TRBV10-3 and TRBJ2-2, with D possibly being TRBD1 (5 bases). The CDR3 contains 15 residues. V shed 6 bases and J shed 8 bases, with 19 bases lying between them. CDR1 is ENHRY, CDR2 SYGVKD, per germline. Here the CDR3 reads CAISDAPPQGGELFF. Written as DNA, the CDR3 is TGTGCCATCAGCGACGCCCCACCGCAGGGAGGGGAGCTGTTTTTT.

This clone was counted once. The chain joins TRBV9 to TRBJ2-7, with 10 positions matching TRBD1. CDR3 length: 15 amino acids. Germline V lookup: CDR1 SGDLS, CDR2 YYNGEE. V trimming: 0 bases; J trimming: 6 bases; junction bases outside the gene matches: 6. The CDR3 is CASSVGVGTGAEQYF. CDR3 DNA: TGTGCCAGCAGCGTAGGGGTGGGGACAGGGGCCGAGCAGTACTTC.

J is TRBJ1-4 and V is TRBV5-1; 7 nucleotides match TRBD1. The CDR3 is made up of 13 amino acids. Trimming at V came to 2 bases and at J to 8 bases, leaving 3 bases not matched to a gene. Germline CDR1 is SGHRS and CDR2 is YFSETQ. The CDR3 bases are TGCGCCAGCAGCTTCCAGGGGGAGGAAAAACTGTTTTTT. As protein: CASSFQGEEKLFF.

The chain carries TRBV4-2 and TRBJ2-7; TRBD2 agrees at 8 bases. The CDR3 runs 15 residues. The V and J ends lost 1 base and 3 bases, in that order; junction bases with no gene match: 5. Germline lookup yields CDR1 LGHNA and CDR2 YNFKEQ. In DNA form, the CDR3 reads TGTGCCAGCAGCCAAGGGGGCAGCGGGAGCTACGAGCAGTACTTC. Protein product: CASSQGGSGSYEQYF.

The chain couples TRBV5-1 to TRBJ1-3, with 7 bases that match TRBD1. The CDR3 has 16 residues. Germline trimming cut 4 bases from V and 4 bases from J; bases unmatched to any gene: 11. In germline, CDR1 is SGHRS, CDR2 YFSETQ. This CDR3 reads CASSPDGQGGGNTIYF. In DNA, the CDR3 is TGCGCCAGCAGCCCGGACGGCCAGGGGGGAGGAAACACCATATATTTT.

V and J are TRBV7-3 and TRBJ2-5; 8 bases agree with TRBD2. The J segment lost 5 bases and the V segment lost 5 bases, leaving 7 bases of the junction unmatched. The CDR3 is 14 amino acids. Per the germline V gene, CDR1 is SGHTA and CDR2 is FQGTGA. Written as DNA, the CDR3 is TGTGCCAGCAGCCCCGGGGGGGGACGTGAGACCCAGTACTTC. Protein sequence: CASSPGGGRETQYF.

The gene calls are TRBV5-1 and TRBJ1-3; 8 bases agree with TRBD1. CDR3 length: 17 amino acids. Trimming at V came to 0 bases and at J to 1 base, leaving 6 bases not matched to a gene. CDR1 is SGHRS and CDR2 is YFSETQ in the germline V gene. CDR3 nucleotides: TGCGCCAGCAGCTTGGCTGCAGGGGGCGCGTCTGGAAACACCATATATTTT. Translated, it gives CASSLAAGGASGNTIYF.

The CDR3 loop is CASRPKIGGLTDTQYF. CDR3 bases: TGTGCCAGCAGACCTAAGATTGGAGGGCTCACAGATACGCAGTATTTT. This sequence joins TRBV27 and TRBJ2-3; TRBD2 might be the D (6 bases). The CDR3 length is 16 residues. CDR1 is MNHEY, CDR2 SMNVEV, per germline (reference sequence). The V gene lost 6 bases and the J gene lost 2 bases, with 18 bases spanning the gap.